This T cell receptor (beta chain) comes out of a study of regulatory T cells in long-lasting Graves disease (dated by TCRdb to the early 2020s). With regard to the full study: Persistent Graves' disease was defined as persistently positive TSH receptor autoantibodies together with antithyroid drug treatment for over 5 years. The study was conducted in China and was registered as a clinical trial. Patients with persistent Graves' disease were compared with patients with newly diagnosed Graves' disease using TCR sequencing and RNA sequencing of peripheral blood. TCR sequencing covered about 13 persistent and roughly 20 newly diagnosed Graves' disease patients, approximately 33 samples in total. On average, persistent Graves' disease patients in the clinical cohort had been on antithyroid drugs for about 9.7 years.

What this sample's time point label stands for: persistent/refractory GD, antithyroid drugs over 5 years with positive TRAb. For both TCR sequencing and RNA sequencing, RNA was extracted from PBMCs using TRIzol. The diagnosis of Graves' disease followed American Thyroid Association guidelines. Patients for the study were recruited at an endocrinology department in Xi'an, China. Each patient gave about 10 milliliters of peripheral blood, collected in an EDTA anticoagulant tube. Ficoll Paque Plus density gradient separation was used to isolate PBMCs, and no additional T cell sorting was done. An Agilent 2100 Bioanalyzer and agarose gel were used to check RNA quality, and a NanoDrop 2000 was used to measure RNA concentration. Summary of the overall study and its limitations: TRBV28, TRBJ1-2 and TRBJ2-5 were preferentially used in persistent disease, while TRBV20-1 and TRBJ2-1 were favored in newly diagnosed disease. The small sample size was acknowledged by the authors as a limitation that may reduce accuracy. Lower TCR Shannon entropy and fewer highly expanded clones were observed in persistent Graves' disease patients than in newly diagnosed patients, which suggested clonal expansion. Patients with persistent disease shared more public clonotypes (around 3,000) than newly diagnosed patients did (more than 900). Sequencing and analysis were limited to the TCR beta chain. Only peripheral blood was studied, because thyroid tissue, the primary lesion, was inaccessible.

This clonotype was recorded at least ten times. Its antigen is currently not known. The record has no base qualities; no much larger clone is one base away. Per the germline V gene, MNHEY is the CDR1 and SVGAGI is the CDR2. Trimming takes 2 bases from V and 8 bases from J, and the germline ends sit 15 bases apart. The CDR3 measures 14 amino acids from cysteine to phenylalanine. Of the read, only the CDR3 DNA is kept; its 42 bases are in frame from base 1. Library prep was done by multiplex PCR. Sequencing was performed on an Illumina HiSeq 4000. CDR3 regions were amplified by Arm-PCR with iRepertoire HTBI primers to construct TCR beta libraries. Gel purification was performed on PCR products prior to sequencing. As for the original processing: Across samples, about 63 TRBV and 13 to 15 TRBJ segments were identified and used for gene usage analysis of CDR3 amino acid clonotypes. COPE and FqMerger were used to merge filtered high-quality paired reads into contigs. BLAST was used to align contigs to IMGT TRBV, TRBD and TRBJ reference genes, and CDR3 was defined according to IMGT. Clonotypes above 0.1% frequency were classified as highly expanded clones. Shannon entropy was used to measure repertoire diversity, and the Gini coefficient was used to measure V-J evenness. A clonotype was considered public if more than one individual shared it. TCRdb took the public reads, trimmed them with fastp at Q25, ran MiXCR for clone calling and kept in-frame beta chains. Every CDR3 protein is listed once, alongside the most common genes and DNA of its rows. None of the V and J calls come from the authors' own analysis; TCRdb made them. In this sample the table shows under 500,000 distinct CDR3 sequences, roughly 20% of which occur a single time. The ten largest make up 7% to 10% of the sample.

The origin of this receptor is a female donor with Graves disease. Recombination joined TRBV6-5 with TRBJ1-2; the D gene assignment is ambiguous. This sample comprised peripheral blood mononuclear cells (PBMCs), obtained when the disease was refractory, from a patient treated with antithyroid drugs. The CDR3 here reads CASSYETRVRGYTF. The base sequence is TGTGCCAGCAGTTACGAGACGCGTGTACGAGGCTACACCTTC.